This TCR beta chain was found in a study of spatial heterogeneity in lung cancer. Study results and limitations: Tumor TCRs that were ubiquitous and expanded showed up in blood more at resection than follow-up.

This clonotype was detected many times. The target antigen is unknown. CDR3 length: 13 residues. Germline CDR1 is LGHDT and CDR2 is YNNKEL (reference sequence). V was clipped by 1 base and J by 0 bases, with 4 bases between them. Stated time point: sample taken at primary tumor resection. Whole RNA obtained from tumor, nontumor lung or frozen PBMC underwent sequencing without sorting. The donors, roughly 70 patients with untreated early-stage non-small cell lung cancer, provided the samples. A unique molecular identifier was carried by every single TCR cDNA molecule. TCRdb passed the 5' RACE reads through MiXCR, listing each CDR3 protein once. The sample shows under 100,000 distinct CDR3 sequences, over 8.5% of them seen only once.

The starting material was PBMCs, obtained at surgery. The chain uses TRBV3-1 and TRBJ2-7; no firm D call. The receptor's source is a male donor with early-stage non-small cell lung cancer. DNA of the CDR3: TGTGCCAGCAGCCAAGCCGCCTCCTACGAGCAGTACTTC. This translates into CASSQAASYEQYF.